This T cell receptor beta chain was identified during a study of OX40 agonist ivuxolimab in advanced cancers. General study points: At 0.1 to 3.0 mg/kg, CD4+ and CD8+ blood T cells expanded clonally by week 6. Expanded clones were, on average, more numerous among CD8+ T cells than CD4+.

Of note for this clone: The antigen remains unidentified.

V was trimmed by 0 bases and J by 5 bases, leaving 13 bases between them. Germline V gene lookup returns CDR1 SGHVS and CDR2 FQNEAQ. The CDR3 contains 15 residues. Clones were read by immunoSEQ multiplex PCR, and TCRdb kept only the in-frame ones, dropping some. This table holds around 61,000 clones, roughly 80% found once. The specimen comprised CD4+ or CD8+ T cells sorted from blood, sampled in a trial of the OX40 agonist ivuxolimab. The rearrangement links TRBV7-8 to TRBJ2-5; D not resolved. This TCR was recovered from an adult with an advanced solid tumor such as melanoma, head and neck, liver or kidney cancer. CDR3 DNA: TGTGCCAGCAGCTTAGCGCTGGTTAGCCTGGAGACCCAGTACTTC. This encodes CASSLALVSLETQYF.